What follows is one T cell receptor (beta chain) and its context. Its antigen is currently unknown. The data derive from a study of T cell responses to AZD1222 COVID-19 vaccine. Whether given at about 4 or about 12 weeks, second doses were pooled. Study-wide results and caveats: With two AZD1222 doses given, Spike-specific TCR breadth and depth both rose. Among those given AZD1222, only 5 to 7 were seropositive at baseline.

The CDR3 totals 15 residues. Germline loops: CDR1 SGDLS, CDR2 YYNGEE. V gave up 0 bases and J gave up 6 bases, with 15 bases separating them. Profiled with immunoSEQ multiplex PCR; TCRdb holds only in-frame clones, not every one. The sample consists of roughly 100,000 clones, about 90% of them appearing once. The material sequenced was peripheral blood, taken 28 days after the second AZD1222 dose. This receptor was identified in an adult who received the AZD1222 COVID-19 vaccine. The rearrangement joins TRBV9 to TRBJ1-1, with a possible D match to TRBD1 (6 bases). This CDR3 is CASSVGNREGAEAFF. In nucleotides, the CDR3 is TGTGCCAGCAGCGTAGGAAACAGGGAGGGGGCTGAAGCTTTCTTT.